Ten or more counts support the clone carrying this T cell receptor (beta chain). The entry originates in a study of CD8 T cells in ankylosing spondylitis. TCRdb passed the 5' RACE reads through MiXCR, listing each CDR3 protein once. The profile shows approximately 250,000 distinct CDR3 sequences, roughly a quarter of them singletons. The V gene's germline CDR1 is DFQATT and CDR2 SNEGSKA (reference sequence). The CDR3 extends over 19 amino acids. V trimming: 5 bases; J trimming: 6 bases; junction bases outside the gene matches: 23. The sequenced material came from blood, either unsorted or a sorted T cell fraction (not recorded which). This TCR derives from a male donor with ankylosing spondylitis or in good health (not recorded which). J is TRBJ1-5 and V is TRBV20-1; 9 nucleotides line up with TRBD1. This chain's CDR3 is CSADINTGTGFDSRQPQHF. The CDR3 DNA reads as TGCAGTGCTGACATCAACACCGGGACAGGGTTCGATTCTCGTCAGCCCCAGCATTTT.